This T cell receptor beta chain was sequenced during a study of blood T cells in healthy people across ages. Concerning this clonotype itself: The antigen remains unidentified.

The authors ran a second PCR of about 7 to 11 cycles using a sample-barcoded 5' primer and a J-beta primer mix. In TCRdb, the 5' RACE reads were re-called with MiXCR into one record per CDR3 protein. The sample shows 800,000 to 900,000 distinct CDR3 sequences, approximately 65% of them seen only once. Study outcomes and limitations: Higher diversity and more naive CD4+ cells were features of long-lived donors, compared to aged donors.

The CDR3 spans 13 residues. CDR1 MNHEY and CDR2 SVGEGT come from the germline V gene. V was cut by 5 bases and J by 4 bases, with 12 bases left in between. This clonotype originated in a man aged 25 to 45 in good health. The V and J genes are TRBV6-2 or TRBV6-3 and TRBJ2-7; D gene ambiguous. The sample was blood. CDR3 amino acids: CASSNDGSYEQYF. The CDR3 DNA reads TGTGCCAGCAGTAACGACGGTTCTTACGAGCAGTACTTC.